What follows are 13 T cell receptor beta chains derived from one specimen sequenced in a study of CD8+ T cells in alopecia areata. Treatment denoted: oral pan-JAK inhibitor, 5-10 mg twice daily. Sequencing templates came from extracted RNA that was reverse transcribed into cDNA. The repertoire was sequenced with immunoSEQ multiplex PCR; TCRdb's copy has only in-frame clones and lacks some. Of under 350,000 clones listed, 58% are singletons. Source: CD4+ T cells sorted from blood, taken at week 24, from a patient treated with tofacitinib. The receptor source for this set is a human donor with alopecia areata.

The chain is built from TRBV29-1 and TRBJ1-1; the D gene is possibly TRBD1 (5 bases). Germline lookup yields CDR1 SQVTM and CDR2 ANQGSEA. This CDR3 is 14 amino acids long. Trimming removed 2 bases at V and 4 bases at J, with 14 bases between. The CDR3 reads CSVERGAIGTEAFF. CDR3 sequence (DNA): TGCAGCGTTGAAAGGGGCGCTATAGGCACTGAAGCTTTCTTT.

The table lists this clone with a count of one. The chain employs TRBV30 and TRBJ2-5; tentatively, D is TRBD2 (7 bases). CDR3 length equals 13 residues. Germline V gene sequence: CDR1 GTSNPN, CDR2 SVGIG (reference sequence). Trimming removed 7 bases at V and 5 bases at J, with 17 bases between. As DNA, the CDR3 is TGTGCCTTGGACCGGGGGGCGAGGGAGACCCAGTACTTC. Its protein is CALDRGARETQYF.

The V and J genes are TRBV30 and TRBJ2-1, with D hard to call. Trimming stripped 0 bases from V and 2 bases from J, with 20 bases between. The CDR3 contains 18 residues. Germline-derived CDR1 and CDR2 are GTSNPN and SVGIG (reference sequence). Written as DNA, the CDR3 is TGTGCCTGGAGTGTACTCACTCGGGCAGCCCACCCCTACAATGAGCAGTTCTTC. It encodes CAWSVLTRAAHPYNEQFF.

This clone was observed a handful of times. V is TRBV7-9 and J is TRBJ2-3; TRBD1 or TRBD2 may be the D gene (6 bases each). Germline CDR1 and CDR2: SEHNR and FQNEAQ (reference sequence). V was trimmed by 5 bases and J by 3 bases, leaving 12 bases between them. The CDR3 loop spans 14 amino acids. The CDR3, as DNA: TGTGCCAGCAGCCTGGGGGGCCGGACAGATACGCAGTATTTT. Translating it yields CASSLGGRTDTQYF.

This clone occurred once. The J gene is TRBJ2-7, the V gene TRBV7-2; the D is unclear. Germline V CDR1 and CDR2: SGHTA, FQGNSA. The CDR3 runs to 12 residues. The germline V and J ends were trimmed by 1 base and 6 bases, with 7 bases remaining between them. For the CDR3, the DNA is TGTGCCAGCAGCTTAGAGTTGGGCGAGCAGTACTTC. Translation: CASSLELGEQYF.

The rearrangement uses TRBV28 and TRBJ2-5; D possibly matches TRBD1 or TRBD2 (6 bases each). Germline V lookup: CDR1 MDHEN, CDR2 SYDVKM. The CDR3 covers 14 residues. With 3 bases removed from V and 4 bases from J, the gap between germline ends came to 12 bases. CDR3 sequence reads: CASSLTGGGETQYF. The CDR3 DNA sequence: TGTGCCAGCAGTTTGACAGGAGGGGGAGAGACCCAGTACTTC.

CDR3 amino acids: CASSPPGTYNEQFF. The CDR3 DNA sequence: TGTGCCAGCTCACCACCCGGGACCTACAATGAGCAGTTCTTC. V and J are TRBV18 and TRBJ2-1; D is perhaps TRBD2 (5 bases). Trimming shortened V by 0 bases and J by 2 bases, and 5 bases separated the two germline ends. CDR1 is KGHSH, CDR2 LQKENI, per germline. This CDR3 is 14 amino acids long.

This chain connects TRBV27 to TRBJ2-1; D remains unclear. Germline CDR1 is MNHEY and CDR2 is SMNVEV (reference sequence). The length of the CDR3 is 13 residues. V lost 3 bases, J lost 4 bases, and 7 bases lay in between. Written as DNA, the CDR3 is TGTGCCAGCAGTTTCGCTAGTTACAATGAGCAGTTCTTC. Its translation is CASSFASYNEQFF.

V and J are TRBV2 and TRBJ2-6; D is perhaps TRBD1 (6 bases). The CDR3 runs to 15 residues. Trimming took 2 bases from V and 2 from J, leaving 7 bases between them. Germline V CDR1 and CDR2: SNHLY, FYNNEI. CDR3 residues: CASSETGPGANVLTF. The DNA for the CDR3 is TGTGCCAGCAGTGAAACAGGGCCTGGGGCCAACGTCCTGACTTTC.

DNA of the CDR3: TGCAGCGTTGAAGATAGTGGGACACCGTATGGCTACACCTTC. It is translated as CSVEDSGTPYGYTF. This rearrangement joins TRBV29-1 to TRBJ1-2; possibly TRBD1 for D (6 bases). This CDR3 has 14 residues. Germline CDR1 reads SQVTM; CDR2 reads ANQGSEA. V lost 0 bases and J lost 5, with 13 bases in between. Based on the CDR3 plus reference TRBV29-1 and TRBJ1-2, the full variable domain is SAVISQKPSRDICQRGTSLTIQCQVDSQVTMMFWYRQQPGQSLTLIATANQGSEATYESGFVIDKFPISRPNLTFSTLTVSNMSPEDSSIYLCSVEDSGTPYGYTFGSGTRLTVV.

The V call is TRBV29-1, the J call TRBJ1-4; a possible D gene is TRBD1 (6 bases). The CDR3 spans 14 residues. Trimming removed 1 base from V and 7 bases from J, with 13 bases in between. Germline loops: CDR1 SQVTM, CDR2 ANQGSEA. The CDR3 region has the DNA TGCAGCGTTGAAGGGACAGCTGGGGGTGAAAAACTGTTTTTT. Translation: CSVEGTAGGEKLFF.

This clone was seen a few times. V usage is TRBV9 and J usage is TRBJ1-1, with D unresolved. V lost 0 bases and J 3 bases, leaving 6 bases between the germline ends. CDR1 and CDR2 from the germline V gene are SGDLS and YYNGEE. The CDR3 has 13 residues. The CDR3, as DNA: TGTGCCAGCAGCGTAGCTATGGACACTGAAGCTTTCTTT. It encodes CASSVAMDTEAFF. Supplemented by reference TRBV9 and TRBJ1-1, the full variable domain reads DSGVTQTPKHLITATGQRVTLRCSPRSGDLSVYWYQQSLDQGLQFLIQYYNGEERAKGNILERFSAQQFPDLHSELNLSSLELGDSALYFCASSVAMDTEAFFGQGTRLTVV.

This clone occurred a few times. The chain couples TRBV2 to TRBJ2-1; D perhaps matches TRBD2 (6 bases). The CDR3 length is 15 residues. CDR1 and CDR2 (germline): SNHLY, FYNNEI. Deletions cut 4 bases from V and 0 bases from J, with 10 bases between. The CDR3 DNA is TGTGCCAGCAGTGTGGCCGGGGGCTCCTACAATGAGCAGTTCTTC. Amino acids: CASSVAGGSYNEQFF.